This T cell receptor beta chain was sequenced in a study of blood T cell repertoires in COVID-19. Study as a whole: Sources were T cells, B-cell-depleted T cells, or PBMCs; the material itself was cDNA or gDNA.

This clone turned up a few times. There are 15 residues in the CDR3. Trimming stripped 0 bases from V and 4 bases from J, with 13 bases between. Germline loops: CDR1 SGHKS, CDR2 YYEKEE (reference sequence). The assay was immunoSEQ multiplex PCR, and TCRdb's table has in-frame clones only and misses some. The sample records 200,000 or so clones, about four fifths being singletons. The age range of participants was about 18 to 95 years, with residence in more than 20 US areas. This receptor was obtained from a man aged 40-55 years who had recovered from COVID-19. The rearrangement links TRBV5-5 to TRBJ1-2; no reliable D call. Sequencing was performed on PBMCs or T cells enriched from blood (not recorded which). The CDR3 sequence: CASSLARVNSYGYTF. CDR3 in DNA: TGTGCCAGCAGCTTGGCCCGCGTAAATTCCTATGGCTACACCTTC.